This T cell receptor beta chain was recovered during a study of spatial heterogeneity in lung cancer. Whole-study results and caveats: How many expanded intratumoral alpha and beta TCRs were present tracked the tumor mutation count, which was a count of nonsynonymous mutations.

This clonotype came up many times. Its antigen is undetermined. The time point: sample taken at primary tumor resection. Extraction of whole RNA from tumor, nontumor lung or frozen PBMC preceded unsorted sequencing. MiXCR, applied by TCRdb to the 5' RACE reads, yields one record per CDR3 protein. This table holds over 10,000 distinct CDR3 sequences, approximately 3% found once. V was clipped by 2 bases and J by 12 bases; unmatched bases: 6. The CDR3 totals 12 residues. CDR1 KGHSH and CDR2 LQKENI come from the germline V gene. This chain uses TRBV18 with TRBJ2-7, with 8 bases fitting TRBD1. The source of this sequence is a male donor with early-stage non-small cell lung cancer. The sample in question was lung tumor tissue, obtained at surgery. This chain's CDR3 is CASSPGQGAMYF. CDR3 in DNA: TGTGCCAGCTCACCAGGACAGGGAGCGATGTACTTC.